The 21 T cell receptor beta chains listed next were all sequenced from one sample in a study of T cell responses to AZD1222 COVID-19 vaccine. The table came from immunoSEQ multiplex PCR; TCRdb's copy has only in-frame clones and leaves some out. The sample lists some 120,000 clones; about 89% were seen once. The sequencing used peripheral blood, collected on day 0 of AZD1222 vaccination. These receptor sequences come from an adult in good health.

This rearrangement joins TRBV6-2 or TRBV6-3 to TRBJ1-5, with a possible D match to TRBD1 (6 bases). The CDR3 loop spans 13 amino acids. Germline V gene lookup returns CDR1 MNHEY and CDR2 SVGEGT. V dropped 5 bases and J dropped 7 bases, with 12 bases sitting between them. CDR3 amino acids: CASSDDRIQPQHF. DNA for the CDR3: TGTGCCAGCAGTGACGACAGGATACAGCCCCAGCATTTT.

The chain employs TRBV4-2 and TRBJ1-2; 9 bases agree with TRBD1. The CDR3 has 15 residues. Germline CDR1 and CDR2: LGHNA and YNFKEQ. After removal of 4 bases from V and 3 bases from J, the junction contained 6 bases not matched to a gene. CDR3 sequence (DNA): TGTGCCAGCAGCCCGAGGACAGGGGACGACTATGGCTACACCTTC. Its translation: CASSPRTGDDYGYTF.

V gene TRBV28 combines with J gene TRBJ1-3; tentatively, D is TRBD1 (6 bases). V lost 3 bases, J lost 3 bases, and 15 bases lay in between. This CDR3 region has 16 residues. Germline values: CDR1 MDHEN, CDR2 SYDVKM. Here the CDR3 reads CASSLWRGAGGNTIYF. The CDR3, as DNA: TGTGCCAGCAGTTTGTGGAGGGGGGCAGGTGGAAACACCATATATTTT.

This sequence joins TRBV6-5 and TRBJ1-6; D may be TRBD1 (5 bases). The V and J ends lost 0 bases and 7 bases respectively, with 10 bases between them. The CDR3 extends over 15 amino acids. Germline CDR1 is MNHEY and CDR2 is SVGAGI. The DNA of the CDR3 is TGTGCCAGCAGTTACTCTGGTGGGACCAATTCACCCCTCCACTTT. It codes for CASSYSGGTNSPLHF.

CDR3 nucleotide sequence: TGCGCCAGCAGCCGCCAAACCTTCCCGGATGAGCAGTTCTTC. Its protein product is CASSRQTFPDEQFF. The chain carries TRBV5-1 and TRBJ2-1; no firm D call. Trimming removed 4 bases from V and 8 bases from J, with 16 bases in between. CDR3 length equals 14 residues. Looked up from germline, CDR1 is SGHRS and CDR2 is YFSETQ.

The V and J genes are TRBV18 and TRBJ2-2; D might be TRBD1 or TRBD2, each matching 5 bases. V was clipped by 3 bases and J by 1 base, with 12 bases between them. Germline CDR1 KGHSH, CDR2 LQKENI. The CDR3 has 16 residues. The CDR3: CASSPPGRENTGELFF. DNA for the CDR3: TGTGCCAGCTCACCGCCGGGACGGGAGAACACCGGGGAGCTGTTTTTT.

Here the CDR3 reads CASSAHTGPSRLNTEAFF. The CDR3 nucleotides read TGTGCCAGCAGCGCACATACAGGGCCATCGCGATTGAACACTGAAGCTTTCTTT. This sequence joins TRBV9 and TRBJ1-1, with D perhaps matching TRBD1 (6 bases). V lost 3 bases to trimming and J lost 0 bases, with 21 bases between them. There are 18 residues in the CDR3. Germline V lookup: CDR1 SGDLS, CDR2 YYNGEE.

This clone appeared a few times. DNA for the CDR3: TGTGCCAGCAGCTTATCAATAGGACAGCTAAACTATGGCTACACCTTC. This translates into CASSLSIGQLNYGYTF. The V gene is TRBV7-9, the J gene TRBJ1-2; D perhaps matches TRBD1 (6 bases). Per germline, CDR1 SEHNR and CDR2 FQNEAQ (reference sequence). The CDR3 runs 16 residues. The V end lost 2 bases, the J end lost 2 bases, and 15 bases lay between the germline ends.

J is TRBJ2-5 and V is TRBV29-1; D uncertain. CDR3 length equals 10 residues. CDR1 is SQVTM, CDR2 ANQGSEA, per germline. Between the trimmed V and J ends, which lost 0 bases and 7 bases, there was a span of 3 bases. The CDR3 DNA reads TGCAGCGTTGAAGAGGGGACCCAGTACTTC. It specifies CSVEEGTQYF.

In the case of this clone: One end of the junction is discordant with germline, which a read error may explain. V is TRBV28 and J is TRBJ1-2; possible D gene TRBD1, 6 bases. This CDR3 region has 12 residues. CDR1 is MDHEN, CDR2 SYDVKM, per germline. CDR3 DNA sequence: TGTGCCAGCAGCCAGGGGTTGACAAAACCCCTCTTC. This gives the protein CASSQGLTKPLF.

The genes are TRBV2 and TRBJ2-3, with no clear D. The ends were cut back, 10 bases at V and 0 bases at J, with 14 bases in the middle. Germline-derived CDR1 and CDR2 are SNHLY and FYNNEI. CDR3 length: 14 residues. CDR3 in amino acids: CATRPRTSTDTQYF. As DNA, the CDR3 is TGTGCCACCCGACCTAGAACAAGCACAGATACGCAGTATTTT. Full variable domain (missing parts from reference TRBV2 and TRBJ2-3): EPEVTQTPSHQVTQMGQEVILRCVPISNHLYFYWYRQILGQKVEFLVSFYNNEISEKSEIFDDQFSVERPDGSNFTLKIRSTKLEDSAMYFCATRPRTSTDTQYFGPGTRLTVL.

This clone was counted only a few times. The V gene is TRBV18, the J gene TRBJ1-2; D perhaps matches TRBD1 (6 bases). V lost 2 bases to trimming and J lost 0 bases, with 16 bases between them. Looked up from germline, CDR1 is KGHSH and CDR2 is LQKENI. The CDR3 covers 17 residues. The CDR3 sequence: CASSPYRERGTNYGYTF. The CDR3 nucleotides read TGTGCCAGCTCACCATACAGGGAAAGGGGAACTAACTATGGCTACACCTTC. Filled out from reference TRBV18 and TRBJ1-2, the complete variable domain reads NAGVMQNPRHLVRRRGQEARLRCSPMKGHSHVYWYRQLPEEGLKFMVYLQKENIIDESGMPKERFSAEFPKEGPSILRIQQVVRGDSAAYFCASSPYRERGTNYGYTFGSGTRLTVV.

The chain has TRBV7-9 and TRBJ2-3, with TRBD2 matching over 12 bases. From germline, CDR1 is SEHNR and CDR2 FQNEAQ (reference sequence). This CDR3 contains 18 residues. With 6 bases clipped from V and 1 base from J, the junction kept 11 bases outside the gene matches. This CDR3 is CASSHPPGLAGRTDTQYF. DNA of the CDR3: TGTGCCAGCAGTCACCCTCCCGGACTAGCGGGACGCACAGATACGCAGTATTTT.

This chain connects TRBV28 to TRBJ1-4; D is perhaps TRBD1 (6 bases). V was clipped by 6 bases and J by 8 bases, with 19 bases between them. The germline CDR1 and CDR2 sequences are MDHEN and SYDVKM. CDR3 length equals 15 residues. In DNA form, the CDR3 reads TGTGCCAGCAGGTACACCTGGGGGGCTGGAGAAAAACTGTTTTTT. Residues: CASRYTWGAGEKLFF.

The V call is TRBV5-1, the J call TRBJ1-4, with 7 nucleotides matching TRBD1. Per the germline V gene, CDR1 is SGHRS and CDR2 is YFSETQ. V shed 5 bases, J shed 6 bases, and the junction held 7 bases outside the gene matches. This CDR3 is built from 14 residues. The CDR3 sequence is CASSNTGADEKLFF. Written as DNA, the CDR3 is TGCGCCAGCAGTAATACAGGGGCAGATGAAAAACTGTTTTTT.

V is TRBV2 and J is TRBJ1-2; no clear D gene. The germline V and J ends were trimmed by 5 bases and 0 bases, with 10 bases remaining between them. Germline V CDR1 and CDR2: SNHLY, FYNNEI. This CDR3 has 14 residues. CDR3 sequence (DNA): TGTGCCAGCAGTATCATACTAGCTAACTATGGCTACACCTTC. Translating it yields CASSIILANYGYTF. Using reference TRBV2 and TRBJ1-2 for the parts outside the CDR3, the full variable domain is EPEVTQTPSHQVTQMGQEVILRCVPISNHLYFYWYRQILGQKVEFLVSFYNNEISEKSEIFDDQFSVERPDGSNFTLKIRSTKLEDSAMYFCASSIILANYGYTFGSGTRLTVV.

The V call is TRBV30, the J call TRBJ1-5; D remains ambiguous. With 0 bases removed from V and 2 bases from J, the gap between germline ends came to 8 bases. Per the germline V gene, CDR1 is GTSNPN and CDR2 is SVGIG (reference sequence). The CDR3 runs 14 residues. CDR3 in DNA: TGTGCCTGGAGTGTAATCACGGGCAATCAGCCCCAGCATTTT. Encoded protein: CAWSVITGNQPQHF.

The chain links TRBV29-1 to TRBJ1-4; D is unclear. The V gene lost 6 bases and the J gene lost 0 bases, with 8 bases spanning the gap. CDR1 is SQVTM, CDR2 ANQGSEA, per germline. This CDR3 contains 13 residues. DNA of the CDR3: TGCAGCGTCTTCACTGCAACTAATGAAAAACTGTTTTTT. Encoded protein: CSVFTATNEKLFF.

This chain connects TRBV2 to TRBJ2-7; D tentatively fits TRBD1 or TRBD2 (6 bases each). Trimming took off 8 bases at V and 5 bases at J, with 16 bases between the two ends. The CDR3 totals 13 residues. CDR1 SNHLY and CDR2 FYNNEI come from the germline V gene. The chain's CDR3 is CASFWGAAHEQYF. CDR3 in DNA: TGTGCCAGCTTCTGGGGGGCCGCCCACGAGCAGTACTTC.

V gene TRBV19 combines with J gene TRBJ2-7; 10 nucleotides line up with TRBD1. Trimming removed 11 bases from V and 3 bases from J; junction bases left unmatched: 4. Germline-derived CDR1 and CDR2 are LNHDA and SQIVND (reference sequence). The CDR3 loop spans 12 amino acids. This CDR3 is CAEGTGDYEQYF. DNA for the CDR3: TGTGCCGAAGGGACAGGGGACTACGAGCAGTACTTC.

The chain employs TRBV19 and TRBJ2-7, with a tentative D call TRBD1 (6 bases). CDR1 and CDR2 from the germline V gene are LNHDA and SQIVND (reference sequence). The length of the CDR3 is 12 residues. Trimming pared 9 bases from V and 5 bases from J, leaving 14 bases between. The CDR3 region has the DNA TGTGCCAGCCGCAGGGGAGTAGACGAGCAGTACTTC. Its protein product is CASRRGVDEQYF.